These T cell receptor beta chains were read from a single sample in a study of T cell clones after liver transplantation. Measured with immunoSEQ multiplex PCR; TCRdb has only the in-frame clones, and not every one. This sample carries under 35,000 clones, around 94% of them seen once, and the ten largest clones take 25% to 30%. The starting material was CD8+ T cells from blood, obtained 12 months after liver transplant. These receptors were taken from a human patient who received a liver transplant. Some T cells may have originated in the graft donor. CDR3s include the opening cysteine and the closing phenylalanine or tryptophan. A D gene is named only where the DNA matches it firmly. Clone size is shown for a subset of rows, as once, few, many or a class of expanded clone.

V,D,size,J,CDR3,DNA
TRBV5-1,-,-,TRBJ2-2,CASSLEGTAGRELFF,TGCGCCAGCAGCTTGGAAGGGACAGCGGGTCGGGAGCTGTTTTTT
TRBV27,-,-,TRBJ2-1,CASSSGTYISDEQFF,TGTGCCAGCAGTTCAGGGACGTACATCAGCGATGAGCAGTTCTTC
TRBV27,-,-,TRBJ2-2,CASSESSGELFF,TGTGCCAGCAGCGAGAGTTCCGGGGAGCTGTTTTTT
TRBV28,TRBD1,-,TRBJ2-7,CASSLTSRRDRIYHEQYF,TGTGCCAGCAGTTTAACCTCGCGCCGGGACAGGATTTACCACGAGCAGTACTTC
TRBV9,TRBD2,-,TRBJ2-1,CASSVSLREGPRNEQFF,TGTGCCAGCAGCGTAAGTTTGCGGGAGGGACCGAGGAATGAGCAGTTCTTC
TRBV6-6,TRBD2,-,TRBJ2-7,CASSYSPRLAGYEQYF,TGTGCCAGCAGTTATTCTCCCCGACTAGCGGGATACGAGCAGTACTTC
TRBV7-9,-,-,TRBJ2-2,CASRAGTGELFF,TGTGCCAGCAGGGCGGGCACCGGGGAGCTGTTTTTT
TRBV29-1,-,-,TRBJ2-3,CSVAGSTDTQYF,TGCAGCGTTGCAGGAAGCACAGATACGCAGTATTTT
TRBV5-6,TRBD1,-,TRBJ1-2,CASSFVTGGTYGYTF,TGTGCCAGCAGCTTTGTTACAGGGGGCACCTATGGCTACACCTTC
TRBV13,-,-,TRBJ2-7,CASSEGRIYEQYF,TGTGCCAGCAGCGAGGGACGTATCTACGAGCAGTACTTC
TRBV9,TRBD2,-,TRBJ2-1,CASSTSGSSPLDEQFF,TGTGCCAGCTCTACTAGCGGGAGTTCTCCCTTGGATGAGCAGTTCTTC
TRBV9,TRBD2,-,TRBJ2-3,CASSVSGRAPNTQYF,TGTGCCAGCAGCGTCAGCGGGAGGGCTCCAAATACGCAGTATTTT
TRBV27,TRBD2,once,TRBJ2-1,CASSSPSGLLDEQFF,TGTGCCAGCAGTTCTCCTAGCGGACTTTTGGATGAGCAGTTCTTC
TRBV27,-,-,TRBJ2-1,CASSLGGIQNNEQFF,TGTGCCAGCAGTTTAGGGGGGATACAGAACAATGAGCAGTTCTTC
TRBV4-1,-,-,TRBJ2-3,CASSHSQADRTDTQYF,TGCGCCAGCAGCCATTCCCAGGCGGACCGCACAGATACGCAGTATTTT
TRBV28,TRBD1,-,TRBJ1-4,CASSLGQAPGLANEKLFF,TGTGCCAGCAGTTTGGGACAGGCCCCGGGCCTGGCTAATGAAAAACTGTTTTTT
TRBV5-6,-,-,TRBJ2-7,CASSPYPPWSYEQYF,TGTGCCAGCAGCCCGTATCCACCCTGGAGTTACGAGCAGTACTTC
TRBV19,-,-,TRBJ1-1,CALFVNTEAFF,TGTGCCTTGTTTGTGAACACTGAAGCTTTCTTT
TRBV5-1,TRBD2,-,TRBJ2-1,CASTAVAGGKDEQFF,TGCGCCAGCACCGCGGTAGCGGGAGGCAAGGATGAGCAGTTCTTC